This T cell receptor (beta chain) was captured by sequencing in a study of shared clonotypes between healthy human individuals. In regard to this clone: Its antigen is as yet unknown.

The CDR3 covers 14 residues. Germline loops: CDR1 SGHDT, CDR2 YYEEEE. The germline V and J ends were trimmed by 1 base and 6 bases, with 11 bases remaining between them. Produced via immunoSEQ multiplex PCR; TCRdb's table is partial and in-frame only. The sample consists of approximately 1,000,000 clones, approximately 80% of them appearing once. Broader study findings: Generally, naive subsets came out with larger estimated richness than memory subsets.

The J gene is TRBJ1-5, the V gene TRBV5-6, with no clear D. The origin of this receptor is a man between 18 and 35 years old in good health. Some clones in this sample may be carry-over from other donors' samples. The sequenced material came from memory CD4+ T cells from PBMCs. The subset is: CD45RA-negative fraction. The CDR3 region has the DNA TGTGCCAGCAGCTTGTGGGCAGGTGGTCAGCCCCAGCATTTT. Translating gives CASSLWAGGQPQHF.